This entry is about one T cell receptor (beta chain). Its matching antigen is unknown. 5'RACE template switching generated TCR cDNA, adding a universal primer site and UMIs. TCRdb recomputed calls from the 5' RACE reads with MiXCR, one row per CDR3 protein. The sample comprises about 340,000 distinct CDR3 sequences, approximately 4.2% of which are singletons, and approximately 24% rests with the top ten. This specimen belongs to a study of T cells after yellow fever vaccination. Study observations and caveats: Weaker in magnitude, the secondary response showed a faster peak on day 5 versus 15.

Germline assignment: CDR1 LGHNA and CDR2 YSLEER. The ends were cut back, 1 base at V and 5 bases at J, with 14 bases in the middle. CDR3 length: 16 residues. The sequence derives from a man younger than 35 who received the YFV17D yellow fever vaccine. The chain is built from TRBV4-3 and TRBJ2-2, with D perhaps TRBD2 (7 bases). Source: PBMCs, taken 5 days after the yellow fever booster vaccination. DNA of the CDR3: TGCGCCAGCAGCCAAGGCTGGGGAGGGGGGACCGGGGAGCTGTTTTTT. Translation: CASSQGWGGGTGELFF.